This T cell receptor (beta chain) was sequenced during a study of blood T cell repertoires in COVID-19. The CDR3 runs to 14 residues. Germline CDR1 reads SGHRS; CDR2 reads YFSETQ. Trimming cost V 4 bases and J 1 base, with 11 bases left between them. Clones were sequenced by immunoSEQ multiplex PCR, and TCRdb holds only the in-frame ones, with some missing. The sample lists fewer than 700,000 clones, 85% to 90% occurring once. This sequence joins TRBV5-1 and TRBJ1-1; D not certain. The clonotype was recovered from a woman between 50 and 59 years old with COVID-19, enrolled during active disease. The sample comprised peripheral blood. CDR3 sequence reads: CASSATPKNTEAFF. In DNA, the CDR3 is TGCGCCAGCAGCGCTACCCCAAAGAACACTGAAGCTTTCTTT.